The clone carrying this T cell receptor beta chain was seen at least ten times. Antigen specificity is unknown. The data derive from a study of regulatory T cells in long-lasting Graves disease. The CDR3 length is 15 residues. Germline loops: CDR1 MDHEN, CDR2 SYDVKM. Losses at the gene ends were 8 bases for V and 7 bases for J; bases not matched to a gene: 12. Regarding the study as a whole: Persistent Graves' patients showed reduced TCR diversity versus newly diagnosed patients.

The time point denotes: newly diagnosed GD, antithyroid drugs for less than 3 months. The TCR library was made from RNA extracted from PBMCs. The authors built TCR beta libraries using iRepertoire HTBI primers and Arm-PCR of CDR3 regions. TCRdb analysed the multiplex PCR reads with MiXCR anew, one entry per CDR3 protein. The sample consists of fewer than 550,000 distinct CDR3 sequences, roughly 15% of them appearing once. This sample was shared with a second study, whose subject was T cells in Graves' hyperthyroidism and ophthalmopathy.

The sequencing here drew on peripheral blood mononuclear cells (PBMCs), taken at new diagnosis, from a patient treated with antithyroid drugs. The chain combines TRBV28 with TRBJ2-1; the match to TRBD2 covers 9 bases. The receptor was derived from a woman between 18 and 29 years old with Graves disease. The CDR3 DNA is TGTGCCAGCGGCCGACCGGGACTAGCATTAAATGAGCAGTTCTTC. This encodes CASGRPGLALNEQFF.